The 14 T cell receptor beta chains reported below all come from one sample, sequenced in a study of blood T cell repertoires in COVID-19. Some clones are missing from TCRdb's copy, which holds only in-frame ones; the method was immunoSEQ multiplex PCR. The data hold 40,000 to 45,000 clones, with about 89% observed a single time. The sample taken for sequencing was peripheral blood. These receptors were obtained from a man aged 45-60 years with active COVID-19.

The chain is built from TRBV10-2 and TRBJ1-5, with unresolved D. This CDR3 comprises 15 residues. The germline V gene has CDR1 WSHSY and CDR2 SAAADI. V was pared by 3 bases and J by 3 bases, with 12 bases between. CDR3 sequence (DNA): TGCGCCAGCAGTGATGACGCGCGACTCAATCAGCCCCAGCATTTT. It is translated as CASSDDARLNQPQHF.

The J gene is TRBJ2-2, the V gene TRBV3-1 (or the pseudogene TRBV3-2); 7 nucleotides align to TRBD2. The CDR3 consists of 16 residues. V shed 2 bases, J shed 2 bases, and the junction held 5 bases outside the gene matches. Germline values: CDR1 LGHDT, CDR2 YNNKEL (reference sequence). The chain's CDR3 is CASSQSGTINTGELFF. The CDR3 DNA sequence: TGTGCCAGCAGCCAATCCGGGACTATAAACACCGGGGAGCTGTTTTTT.

J is TRBJ2-7 and V is TRBV11-2, with TRBD1 as a possible D gene (6 bases). CDR3 length: 15 amino acids. Per the germline V gene, CDR1 is SGHAT and CDR2 is FQNNGV. Trimming left V 6 bases short and J 3 bases short, with 18 bases between. The CDR3 DNA follows: TGTGCCAGCAGGCAGGGTGGGGGCTCGATCTACGAGCAGTACTTC. Encoded protein: CASRQGGGSIYEQYF.

The V and J genes are TRBV28 and TRBJ2-6, with D perhaps matching TRBD2 (5 bases). Germline V gene lookup returns CDR1 MDHEN and CDR2 SYDVKM. This CDR3 is 14 amino acids long. Trimming removed 6 bases from V and 4 bases from J, with 10 bases in between. Here the CDR3 DNA reads TGTGCCAGCAGCTCCCCGGGGGGGGCCAACGTCCTGACTTTC. Amino acid sequence: CASSSPGGANVLTF.

The rearrangement links TRBV27 to TRBJ2-3; 8 bases align to TRBD2. CDR1 is MNHEY and CDR2 is SMNVEV in the germline V gene (reference sequence). V shed 2 bases, J shed 5 bases, and the junction held 9 bases outside the gene matches. The CDR3 has 16 residues. The CDR3 sequence is CASSLIGGRTLDTQYF. The CDR3 DNA follows: TGTGCCAGCAGTTTAATTGGCGGGAGGACGTTAGATACGCAGTATTTT.

The rearrangement links TRBV27 to TRBJ1-6; the match to TRBD1 covers 7 bases. Germline CDR1 MNHEY, CDR2 SMNVEV (reference sequence). CDR3 length: 16 residues. The V segment lost 5 bases and the J segment 0 bases; nucleotides outside the gene matches: 4. The CDR3 DNA reads TGTGCCAGCAGTGACAGGGTCGGCTCCTATAATTCACCCCTCCACTTT. Translated: CASSDRVGSYNSPLHF.

CDR3 nucleotide sequence: TGTGCCAGCAGCCAATGGGGACTAGTAATCACCGGGGAGCTGTTTTTT. Translation gives CASSQWGLVITGELFF. The gene calls are TRBV3-1 (or the pseudogene TRBV3-2) and TRBJ2-2, with TRBD2 matching 8 bases. Germline loops: CDR1 LGHDT, CDR2 YNNKEL (reference sequence). The V segment lost 2 bases and the J segment 4 bases; nucleotides outside the gene matches: 6. The CDR3 sequence is 16 residues long.

CDR3 sequence reads: CASSQDPGPTDEYTF. Written as DNA, the CDR3 is TGCGCCAGCAGCCAAGATCCGGGCCCGACAGATGAATACACCTTC. The V and J genes are TRBV4-1 and TRBJ1-2, with TRBD1 as a possible D gene (5 bases). V was pared by 0 bases and J by 11 bases, with 19 bases between. This CDR3 is 15 amino acids long. CDR1 and CDR2 from the germline V gene are MGHRA and YSYEKL.

The chain carries TRBV4-3 and TRBJ2-7; no clear D gene. Germline V gene data show CDR1 as LGHNA and CDR2 as YSLEER. V shed 0 bases and J shed 5 bases, with 11 bases lying between them. The CDR3 is made up of 14 amino acids. The CDR3 nucleotides read TGCGCCAGCAGCCAAGAAATGGCTACTAACGAGCAGTACTTC. Its protein is CASSQEMATNEQYF.

The chain couples TRBV4-1 to TRBJ2-1; 10 positions match TRBD2. This CDR3 contains 19 residues. CDR1 is MGHRA, CDR2 YSYEKL, per germline. With V trimmed by 0 bases and J by 2 bases, 10 bases remained unmatched. The CDR3 spells CASSQDWPSGSVTYNEQFF. DNA of the CDR3: TGCGCCAGCAGCCAAGATTGGCCTAGCGGGAGTGTAACCTACAATGAGCAGTTCTTC.

The chain employs TRBV7-9 and TRBJ1-1; D unresolved. The V gene lost 1 base and the J gene lost 8 bases, with 17 bases spanning the gap. CDR3 size: 15 residues. Per germline, CDR1 SEHNR and CDR2 FQNEAQ (reference sequence). The CDR3: CASSLDWAQGIEAFF. The DNA for the CDR3 is TGTGCCAGCAGCTTAGACTGGGCACAAGGTATCGAAGCTTTCTTT.

The rearrangement links TRBV15 to TRBJ2-1; 12 bases are a match to TRBD2. The CDR3 is 15 residues long. The germline gives CDR1 LNHNV, CDR2 YYDKDF (reference sequence). Trimming cost V 4 bases and J 4 bases; bases outside gene matches: 2. CDR3 loop: CATSIGLAGYNEQFF. The CDR3 DNA is TGTGCCACCAGCATTGGACTAGCGGGGTACAATGAGCAGTTCTTC.

The chain has TRBV6-4 and TRBJ2-7, with TRBD1 matching 7 bases. Germline V gene sequence: CDR1 MRHNA, CDR2 SNTAGT. The CDR3 is 15 amino acids. With 8 bases clipped from V and 4 bases from J, the junction kept 14 bases outside the gene matches. The CDR3 protein is CASRRQGTATYEQYF. Here the CDR3 DNA reads TGTGCCAGCCGACGACAGGGAACGGCGACGTACGAGCAGTACTTC.

The rearrangement joins TRBV4-3 to TRBJ2-1; tentatively, D is TRBD2 (6 bases). The germline CDR1 and CDR2 sequences are LGHNA and YSLEER. This CDR3 has 17 residues. V dropped 4 bases and J dropped 5 bases, with 21 bases sitting between them. CDR3 nucleotide sequence: TGCGCCAGCAGCCCAGAAGCCCTAGCGATTACCCACAATGAGCAGTTCTTC. Protein: CASSPEALAITHNEQFF.